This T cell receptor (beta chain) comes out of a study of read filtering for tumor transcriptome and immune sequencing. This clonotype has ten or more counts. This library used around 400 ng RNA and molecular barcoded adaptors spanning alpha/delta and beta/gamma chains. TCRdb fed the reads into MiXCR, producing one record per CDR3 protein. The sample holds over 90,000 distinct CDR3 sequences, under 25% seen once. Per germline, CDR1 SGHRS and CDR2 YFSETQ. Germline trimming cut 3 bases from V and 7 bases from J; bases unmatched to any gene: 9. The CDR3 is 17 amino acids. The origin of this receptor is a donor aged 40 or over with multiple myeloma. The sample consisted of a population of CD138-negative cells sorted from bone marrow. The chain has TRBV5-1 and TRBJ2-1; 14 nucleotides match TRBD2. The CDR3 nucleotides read TGCGCCAGCAGCTCAGCGCGACTAGCGGGGGGGCCTAATGAGCAGTTCTTC. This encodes CASSSARLAGGPNEQFF.